This TCR beta chain comes out of a study of glioma-infiltrating T cells. Findings and caveats of the study: Non-neoplastic patients had below-expected tissue-blood divergence, while all gliomas exceeded expectation. Very few CDR3 sequences were shared between tissue and blood.

The iRepertoire nested amplicon-rescue multiplex PCR amplified TCR alpha and beta CDR3s from RNA. TCRdb passed the multiplex PCR reads through MiXCR, listing each CDR3 protein once. The sample has about 130,000 distinct CDR3 sequences, approximately 26% seen once; the top ten hold 25% to 30%. CDR3 length: 16 residues. CDR1 is MNHEY, CDR2 SMNVEV, per germline (reference sequence). Details on this clonotype: The antigen remains unidentified. The junction departs from germline at one end; a sequencing error may be responsible.

The sequence derives from a human donor with low-grade glioma or glioblastoma, undergoing nonglioma brain surgery, or in good health (not recorded which). Sequencing used glioma tissue, nonneoplastic brain tissue, or PBMCs (not recorded which). The chain recombines TRBV27 with TRBJ2-1, with 9 bases matching TRBD1. The DNA for the CDR3 is TGTGCCAGCAGTTTGTTCGGGACAGGGAGGGGCAATGGGCAGTTCTTC. This codes for CASSLFGTGRGNGQFF.